The T cell receptor (beta chain) under discussion was sequenced for a study of blood T cell repertoires in COVID-19. The repertoire was sequenced with immunoSEQ multiplex PCR; TCRdb's copy has only in-frame clones and lacks some. The table records 200,000 to 250,000 clones, 83% of them present only once. Germline V lookup: CDR1 PRHDT, CDR2 FYEKMQ (reference sequence). The CDR3 loop spans 16 amino acids. Unmatched junction bases numbered 11, after V lost 6 bases and J lost 6 bases. Sequenced input: peripheral blood. The sequence was collected from a woman aged 70-85 years with active or convalescent COVID-19. The V gene is TRBV13, the J gene TRBJ2-1, with 10 nucleotides matching TRBD1. The CDR3 reads CASRQPTGGARNEQFF. Written as DNA, the CDR3 is TGTGCCAGCAGGCAACCGACAGGGGGCGCCCGCAATGAGCAGTTCTTC.